This TCR beta chain was captured in a study of memory CD4+ T cells and cytomegalovirus serostatus. V trimming: 7 bases; J trimming: 12 bases; junction bases outside the gene matches: 13. The CDR3 contains 13 residues. CDR1 is SEHNR and CDR2 is FQNEAQ in the germline V gene (reference sequence). TCRdb's copy holds only in-frame clones and misses some; the assay was immunoSEQ multiplex PCR. The sample has approximately 40,000 clones; around 76% are singletons. As for this clone: Its matching antigen is unknown.

Single viable CD3+CD4+CD8-CD45RO+ cells were sorted as the memory CD4+ T cells. Overall study results and limits: Suggested: most of the CMV-linked TCR signature lies in CD4+ memory cells.

The source of this sequence is an adult in good health and CMV-seronegative. This rearrangement joins TRBV7-9 to TRBJ2-7; TRBD1 matches 9 bases. Sequenced: memory CD4+ T cells from blood. The CDR3, as DNA: TGTGCCAGCACCACAGGGGGCCGAGAGTCGCCGTACTTC. Protein: CASTTGGRESPYF.